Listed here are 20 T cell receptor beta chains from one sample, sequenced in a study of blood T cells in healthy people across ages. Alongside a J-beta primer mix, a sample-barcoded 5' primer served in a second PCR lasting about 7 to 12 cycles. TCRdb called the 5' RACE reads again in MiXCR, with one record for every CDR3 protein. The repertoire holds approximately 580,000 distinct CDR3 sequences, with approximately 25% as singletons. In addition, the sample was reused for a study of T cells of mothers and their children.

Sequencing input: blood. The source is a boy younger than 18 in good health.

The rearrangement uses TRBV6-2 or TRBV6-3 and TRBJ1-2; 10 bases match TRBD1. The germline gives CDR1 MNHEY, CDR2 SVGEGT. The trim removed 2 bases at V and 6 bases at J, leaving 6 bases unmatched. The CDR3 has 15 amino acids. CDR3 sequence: CASSYRDRGLDGYTF. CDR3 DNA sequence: TGTGCCAGCAGTTACCGGGACAGGGGATTAGATGGCTACACCTTC.

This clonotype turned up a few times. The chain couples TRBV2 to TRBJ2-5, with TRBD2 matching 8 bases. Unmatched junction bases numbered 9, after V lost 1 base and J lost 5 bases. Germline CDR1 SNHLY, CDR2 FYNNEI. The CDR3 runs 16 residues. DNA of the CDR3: TGTGCCAGCAGTGAAGTTGGGCGGGGGGCAGCGGAGACCCAGTACTTC. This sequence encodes CASSEVGRGAAETQYF.

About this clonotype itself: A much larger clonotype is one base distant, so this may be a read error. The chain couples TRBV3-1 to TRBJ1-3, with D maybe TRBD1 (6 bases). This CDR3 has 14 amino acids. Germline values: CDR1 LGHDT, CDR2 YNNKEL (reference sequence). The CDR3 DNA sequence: TGTGCCAGCAGCCATAGGGGGGCTGGAAACACCATGTATTTT. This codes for CASSHRGAGNTMYF.

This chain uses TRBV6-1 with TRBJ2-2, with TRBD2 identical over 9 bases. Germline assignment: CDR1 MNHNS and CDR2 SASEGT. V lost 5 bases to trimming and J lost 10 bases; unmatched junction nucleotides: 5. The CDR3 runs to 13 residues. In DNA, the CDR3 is TGTGCCAGCAGTCTAGCGGGGCGGGAGGAGCTGTTTTTT. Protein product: CASSLAGREELFF.

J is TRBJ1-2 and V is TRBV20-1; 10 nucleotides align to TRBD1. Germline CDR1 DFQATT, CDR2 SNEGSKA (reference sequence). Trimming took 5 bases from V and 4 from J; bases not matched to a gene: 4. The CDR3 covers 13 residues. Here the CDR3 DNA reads TGCAGTGCTGAGGACAGGGGGGTCTATGGCTACACCTTC. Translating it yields CSAEDRGVYGYTF.

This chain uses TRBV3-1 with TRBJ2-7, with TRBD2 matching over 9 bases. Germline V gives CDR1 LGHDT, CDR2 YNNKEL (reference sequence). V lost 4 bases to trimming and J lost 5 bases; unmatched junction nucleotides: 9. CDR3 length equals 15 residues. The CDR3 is CASSPSGATPHEQYF. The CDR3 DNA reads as TGTGCCAGCAGCCCTAGCGGGGCGACCCCCCACGAGCAGTACTTC.

The CDR3 coding sequence is TGTGCCAGCAGCTTACGTCGCGGGAAAAACAATGAGCAGTTCTTC. Amino acid sequence: CASSLRRGKNNEQFF. The genes are TRBV7-9 and TRBJ2-1; the D gene is possibly TRBD2 (6 bases). Per the germline V gene, CDR1 is SEHNR and CDR2 is FQNEAQ (reference sequence). V was cut by 2 bases and J by 5 bases, with 13 bases left in between. There are 15 residues in the CDR3.

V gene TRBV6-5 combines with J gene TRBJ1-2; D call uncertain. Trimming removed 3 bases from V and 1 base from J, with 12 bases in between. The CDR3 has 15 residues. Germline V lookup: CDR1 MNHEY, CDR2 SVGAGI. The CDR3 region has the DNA TGTGCCAGCAGTTATCGGGCCCAAATTAACTATGGCTACACCTTC. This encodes CASSYRAQINYGYTF.

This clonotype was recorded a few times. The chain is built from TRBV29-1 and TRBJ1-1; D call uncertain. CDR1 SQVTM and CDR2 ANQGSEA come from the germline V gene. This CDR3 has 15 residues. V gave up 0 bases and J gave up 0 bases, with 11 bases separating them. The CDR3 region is CSVEDQETVNTEAFF. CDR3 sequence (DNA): TGCAGCGTTGAAGATCAGGAGACGGTGAACACTGAAGCTTTCTTT.

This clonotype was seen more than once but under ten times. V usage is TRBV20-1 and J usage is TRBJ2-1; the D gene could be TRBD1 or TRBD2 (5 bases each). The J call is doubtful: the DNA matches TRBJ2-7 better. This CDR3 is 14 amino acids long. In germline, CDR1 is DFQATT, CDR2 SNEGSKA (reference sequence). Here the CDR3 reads CSASAGAGSHEQYF. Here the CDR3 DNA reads TGCAGTGCTAGCGCTGGGGCAGGGAGCCACGAGCAGTACTTC.

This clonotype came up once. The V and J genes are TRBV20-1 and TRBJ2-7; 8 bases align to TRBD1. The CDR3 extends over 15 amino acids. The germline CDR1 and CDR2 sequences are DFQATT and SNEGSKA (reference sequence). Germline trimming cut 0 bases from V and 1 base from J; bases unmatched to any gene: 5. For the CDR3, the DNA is TGCAGTGCTAGAGAATTACGACAGGGGTCCTACGAGCAGTACTTC. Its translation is CSARELRQGSYEQYF.

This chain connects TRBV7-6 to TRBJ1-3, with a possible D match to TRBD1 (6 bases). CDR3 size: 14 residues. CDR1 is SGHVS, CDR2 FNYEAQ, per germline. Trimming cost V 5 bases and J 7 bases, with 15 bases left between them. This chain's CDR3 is CASSPGGARNTIYF. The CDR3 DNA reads TGTGCCAGCAGCCCCGGGGGGGCCCGGAACACCATATATTTT.

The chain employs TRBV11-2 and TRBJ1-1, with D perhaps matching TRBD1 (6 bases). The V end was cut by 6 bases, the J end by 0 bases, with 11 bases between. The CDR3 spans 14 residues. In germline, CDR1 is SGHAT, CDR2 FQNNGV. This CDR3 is CASRDSRMNTEAFF. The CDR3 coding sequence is TGTGCCAGCAGGGACAGCAGGATGAACACTGAAGCTTTCTTT. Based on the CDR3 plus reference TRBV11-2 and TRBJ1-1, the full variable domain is EAGVAQSPRYKIIEKRQSVAFWCNPISGHATLYWYQQILGQGPKLLIQFQNNGVVDDSQLPKDRFSAERLKGVDSTLKIQPAKLEDSAVYLCASRDSRMNTEAFFGQGTRLTVV.

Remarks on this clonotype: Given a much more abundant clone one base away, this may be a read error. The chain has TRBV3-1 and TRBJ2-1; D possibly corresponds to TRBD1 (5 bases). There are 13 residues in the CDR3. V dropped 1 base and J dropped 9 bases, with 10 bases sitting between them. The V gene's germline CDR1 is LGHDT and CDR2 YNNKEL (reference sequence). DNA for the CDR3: TGTGCCAGCAGCCAAGGTAGGGGCCTTGAGCAGTTCTTC. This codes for CASSQGRGLEQFF.

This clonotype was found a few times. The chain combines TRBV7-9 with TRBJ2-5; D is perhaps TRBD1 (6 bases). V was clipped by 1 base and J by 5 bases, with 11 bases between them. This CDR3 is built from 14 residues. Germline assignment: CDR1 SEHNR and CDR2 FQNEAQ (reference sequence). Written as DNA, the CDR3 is TGTGCCAGCAGCTTAGAGAGGGGGTCGGAGACCCAGTACTTC. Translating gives CASSLERGSETQYF.

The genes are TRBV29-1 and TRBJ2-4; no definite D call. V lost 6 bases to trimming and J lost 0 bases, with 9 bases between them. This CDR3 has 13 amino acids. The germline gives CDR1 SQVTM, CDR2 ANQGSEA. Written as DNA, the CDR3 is TGCAGCGTCCAGGAACTAGCCAAAAACATTCAGTACTTC. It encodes CSVQELAKNIQYF.

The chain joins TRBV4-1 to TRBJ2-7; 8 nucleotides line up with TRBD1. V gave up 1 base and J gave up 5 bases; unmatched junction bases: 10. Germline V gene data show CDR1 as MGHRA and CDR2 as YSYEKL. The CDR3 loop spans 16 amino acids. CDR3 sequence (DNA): TGCGCCAGCAGCCAAGGACAAGGGACAGGAGGAGACGAGCAGTACTTC. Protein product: CASSQGQGTGGDEQYF.

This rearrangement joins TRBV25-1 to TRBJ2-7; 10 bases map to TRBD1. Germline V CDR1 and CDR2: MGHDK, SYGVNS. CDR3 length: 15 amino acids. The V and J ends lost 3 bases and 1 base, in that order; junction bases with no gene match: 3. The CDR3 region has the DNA TGTGCCAGCAGTGACCCGGGACAGGGGTCCTACGAGCAGTACTTC. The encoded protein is CASSDPGQGSYEQYF.

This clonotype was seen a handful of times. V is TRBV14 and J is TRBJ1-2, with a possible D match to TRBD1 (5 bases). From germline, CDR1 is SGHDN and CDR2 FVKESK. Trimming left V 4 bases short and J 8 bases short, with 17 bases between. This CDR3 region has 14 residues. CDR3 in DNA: TGTGCCAGCAGCCCCCTGAGCAGGGATAGCGGCTACACCTTC. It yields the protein CASSPLSRDSGYTF.

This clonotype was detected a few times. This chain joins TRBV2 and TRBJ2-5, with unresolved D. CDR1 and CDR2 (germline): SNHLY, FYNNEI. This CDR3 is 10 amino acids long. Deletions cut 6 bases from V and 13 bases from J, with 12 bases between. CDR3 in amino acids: CASRLLRSYF. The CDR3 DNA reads TGTGCCAGCAGATTGCTCAGGTCGTACTTC.